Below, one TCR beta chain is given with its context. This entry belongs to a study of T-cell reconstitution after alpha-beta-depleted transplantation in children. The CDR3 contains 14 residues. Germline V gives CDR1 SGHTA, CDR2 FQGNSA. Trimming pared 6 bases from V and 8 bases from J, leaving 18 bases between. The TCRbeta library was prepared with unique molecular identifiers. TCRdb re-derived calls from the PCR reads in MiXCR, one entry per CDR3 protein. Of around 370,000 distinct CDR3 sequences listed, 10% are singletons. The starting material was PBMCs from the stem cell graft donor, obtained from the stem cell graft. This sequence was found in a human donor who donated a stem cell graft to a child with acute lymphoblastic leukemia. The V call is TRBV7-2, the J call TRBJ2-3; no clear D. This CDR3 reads CASSRGGGDGTQYF. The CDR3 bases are TGTGCCAGCAGTCGTGGTGGTGGCGATGGTACGCAGTATTTT.